The 23 T cell receptor beta chains presented below share a single source sample, sequenced in a study of radiotherapy plus CTLA-4 blockade in lung cancer. Data came from immunoSEQ multiplex PCR; TCRdb stores just in-frame clones and leaves some out. This table has approximately 94,000 clones, about four fifths appearing once. The material sequenced was peripheral blood, taken from a patient treated with radiotherapy plus ipilimumab. All receptors derive from a human donor with non-small cell lung cancer that progressed on radiotherapy plus ipilimumab.

Written as DNA, the CDR3 is TGTGCCAGCAGCCCGACAGGGGGGGCTGAGACCCAGTACTTC. As protein: CASSPTGGAETQYF. The chain combines TRBV28 with TRBJ2-5, with TRBD1 matching 9 bases. The ends lost 6 bases at V and 5 bases at J; junction bases unmatched: 7. Germline CDR1 is MDHEN and CDR2 is SYDVKM. The CDR3 runs to 14 residues.

The chain carries TRBV7-6 and TRBJ1-4; D perhaps matches TRBD1 (5 bases). The CDR3 is made up of 14 amino acids. Trimming removed 5 bases from V and 8 bases from J, with 15 bases in between. Per germline, CDR1 SGHVS and CDR2 FNYEAQ. The CDR3 protein is CASSKTVGNEKLFF. The CDR3 DNA reads TGTGCCAGCAGCAAGACAGTGGGGAACGAAAAACTGTTTTTT.

The V and J genes are TRBV18 and TRBJ2-7; 7 bases line up with TRBD2. With V trimmed by 3 bases and J by 2 bases, 4 bases remained unmatched. The CDR3 length is 14 residues. CDR1 KGHSH and CDR2 LQKENI come from the germline V gene. The DNA for the CDR3 is TGTGCCAGCTCACCCCAGCGGGATGCCTACGAGCAGTACTTC. Its translation: CASSPQRDAYEQYF.

This clone was seen just once. The rearrangement joins TRBV2 to TRBJ2-7; D tentatively reads TRBD1 or TRBD2 (5 bases each). Trimming cost V 4 bases and J 5 bases, with 12 bases left between them. There are 13 residues in the CDR3. In germline, CDR1 is SNHLY, CDR2 FYNNEI. The CDR3: CASSAQGEHEQYF. The CDR3 DNA is TGTGCCAGCAGTGCGCAAGGGGAGCACGAGCAGTACTTC.

The chain employs TRBV4-1 and TRBJ1-5, with D hard to call. V dropped 1 base and J dropped 5 bases, with 6 bases sitting between them. The CDR3 has 13 amino acids. Germline V gives CDR1 MGHRA, CDR2 YSYEKL. The CDR3, as DNA: TGCGCCAGCAGCCAAGGACGGGATCAGCCCCAGCATTTT. As protein: CASSQGRDQPQHF.

The chain uses TRBV28 and TRBJ2-2; TRBD2 aligns across 15 bases. CDR1 is MDHEN and CDR2 is SYDVKM in the germline V gene. J was trimmed by 8 bases and V by 6 bases; bases with no gene match: 10. This CDR3 has 17 residues. Here the CDR3 reads CASRFRTSGRADGELFF. CDR3 DNA sequence: TGTGCCAGCAGATTCAGGACTAGCGGGAGGGCGGATGGGGAGCTGTTTTTT.

This chain links TRBV6-5 with TRBJ2-2, with D hard to call. From germline, CDR1 is MNHEY and CDR2 SVGAGI. V was trimmed by 0 bases and J by 6 bases, leaving 5 bases between them. The CDR3 is made up of 13 amino acids. CDR3 in DNA: TGTGCCAGCAGTTACTCGTTCCCCGGGGAGCTGTTTTTT. This sequence encodes CASSYSFPGELFF.

The chain couples TRBV7-9 to TRBJ1-1, with 8 bases matching TRBD1. The germline CDR1 and CDR2 sequences are SEHNR and FQNEAQ (reference sequence). The V and J ends lost 2 bases and 11 bases, in that order; junction bases with no gene match: 4. The CDR3 has 12 residues. Here the CDR3 DNA reads TGTGCCAGCAGCTTACTGACAGGGGTGGCTTTCTTT. Its translation: CASSLLTGVAFF.

The rearrangement joins TRBV5-1 to TRBJ1-1; D remains unclear. V lost 6 bases and J 0 bases, leaving 3 bases between the germline ends. Germline assignment: CDR1 SGHRS and CDR2 YFSETQ. The CDR3 covers 11 residues. In nucleotides, the CDR3 is TGCGCCAGCAAAGTGAACACTGAAGCTTTCTTT. It specifies CASKVNTEAFF.

This clone was recorded only once. The V call is TRBV6-6, the J call TRBJ2-1; D not certain. The CDR3 extends over 15 amino acids. Germline V gene data show CDR1 as MNHNY and CDR2 as SVGAGI (reference sequence). Trimming stripped 6 bases from V and 0 bases from J, with 12 bases between. CDR3 amino acids: CASRLSIGSYNEQFF. For the CDR3, the DNA is TGTGCCAGCAGACTATCTATTGGCTCCTACAATGAGCAGTTCTTC.

The rearrangement uses TRBV9 and TRBJ2-2, with D perhaps being TRBD1 or TRBD2 (5 bases each). Trimming stripped 0 bases from V and 4 bases from J, with 13 bases between. Germline values: CDR1 SGDLS, CDR2 YYNGEE. CDR3 length equals 16 residues. The CDR3 DNA reads TGTGCCAGCAGCGTAGGACGGGGCGCGCCCACCGGGGAGCTGTTTTTT. It encodes CASSVGRGAPTGELFF.

The J gene is TRBJ1-1, the V gene TRBV4-1, with D perhaps TRBD1 (6 bases). Germline V CDR1 and CDR2: MGHRA, YSYEKL. This CDR3 has 19 residues. The V gene lost 0 bases and the J gene lost 0 bases, with 20 bases spanning the gap. The CDR3 nucleotides are TGCGCCAGCAGCCAAGATTGGGGGCACATTACTTCTTTGAACACTGAAGCTTTCTTT. It encodes CASSQDWGHITSLNTEAFF.

The chain uses TRBV2 and TRBJ2-2, with TRBD1 as a possible D gene (6 bases). Trimming stripped 6 bases from V and 6 bases from J, with 17 bases between. The CDR3 spans 15 residues. Germline lookup yields CDR1 SNHLY and CDR2 FYNNEI. CDR3 sequence (DNA): TGTGCCAGCAGGCCAACCGGGACACTGTCCGGGGAGCTGTTTTTT. Protein: CASRPTGTLSGELFF.

The genes are TRBV7-3 and TRBJ1-2, with TRBD1 matching 8 bases. The CDR3 length is 15 residues. Per the germline V gene, CDR1 is SGHTA and CDR2 is FQGTGA. V was pared by 5 bases and J by 6 bases, with 11 bases of the junction left unmatched. CDR3 coding DNA: TGTGCCAGCAGCGTGACTGGGGGACAGGTTAATGGCTACACCTTC. Residues: CASSVTGGQVNGYTF.

The chain has TRBV18 and TRBJ2-5; tentative D call: TRBD2 (6 bases). Deletions cut 4 bases from V and 5 bases from J, with 14 bases between. CDR3 length: 14 residues. Germline-derived CDR1 and CDR2 are KGHSH and LQKENI. This chain's CDR3 is CASSHGPAGETQYF. Written as DNA, the CDR3 is TGTGCCAGCTCACATGGCCCTGCGGGGGAGACCCAGTACTTC.

The gene calls are TRBV18 and TRBJ2-5; no clear D gene. Germline CDR1 KGHSH, CDR2 LQKENI. CDR3 length equals 12 residues. Trimming pared 5 bases from V and 4 bases from J, leaving 8 bases between. CDR3 DNA sequence: TGTGCCAGCTCAGTGAAAGGAGAGACCCAGTACTTC. It translates to CASSVKGETQYF.

The V call is TRBV2, the J call TRBJ2-7, with TRBD2 identical over 13 bases. This CDR3 is built from 15 residues. Germline CDR1 is SNHLY and CDR2 is FYNNEI. The J segment lost 4 bases and the V segment lost 6 bases, leaving 6 bases of the junction unmatched. CDR3 nucleotide sequence: TGTGCCAGCAGACTACGGACTAGCGGGAGATACGAGCAGTACTTC. It specifies CASRLRTSGRYEQYF.

This clone came up a few times. The rearrangement joins TRBV6-1 to TRBJ1-5, with D possibly TRBD1 on 6 matching bases. CDR3 length: 13 amino acids. V gave up 6 bases and J gave up 10 bases, with 16 bases separating them. Germline CDR1 MNHNS, CDR2 SASEGT. The CDR3 bases are TGTGCCAGCAGCGAAACAGGGTTGGGACCCCAGCATTTT. Protein product: CASSETGLGPQHF.

The chain combines TRBV2 with TRBJ2-1; tentative D call: TRBD2 (6 bases). Trimming removed 5 bases at V and 0 bases at J, with 14 bases between. CDR3 length: 16 residues. Germline assignment: CDR1 SNHLY and CDR2 FYNNEI. CDR3 region: CASSRLSGSSYNEQFF. CDR3 DNA: TGTGCCAGCAGTAGACTTAGCGGAAGCTCCTACAATGAGCAGTTCTTC.

CDR3 coding DNA: TGTGCCTGGACGGTTAGCGGGAAAGCCTACGAGCAGTACTTC. Translation gives CAWTVSGKAYEQYF. The V gene is TRBV30, the J gene TRBJ2-7, with 8 bases that match TRBD2. CDR1 and CDR2 (germline): GTSNPN, SVGIG (reference sequence). The trim removed 4 bases at V and 2 bases at J, leaving 7 bases unmatched. This CDR3 has 14 residues. The complete variable domain, with remaining parts taken from reference TRBV30 and TRBJ2-7, reads SQTIHQWPATLVQPVGSPLSLECTVEGTSNPNLYWYRQAAGRGLQLLFYSVGIGQISSEVPQNLSASRPQDRQFILSSKKLLLSDSGFYLCAWTVSGKAYEQYFGPGTRLTVT.

This clone was recorded a few times. The rearrangement links TRBV20-1 to TRBJ1-2, with D unclear. The CDR3 contains 10 residues. Germline values: CDR1 DFQATT, CDR2 SNEGSKA (reference sequence). The germline V and J ends were trimmed by 7 bases and 2 bases, with 5 bases remaining between them. The CDR3 protein is CSVQNYGYTF. The CDR3 bases are TGCAGTGTCCAAAACTATGGCTACACCTTC.

The chain couples TRBV5-3 to TRBJ2-7; D is undetermined. TRBV5-3 is an open reading frame, and its role is uncertain. Trimming left V 4 bases short and J 0 bases short, with 14 bases between. There are 15 residues in the CDR3. CDR3 in amino acids: CARSPTGRVSYEQYV. In DNA, the CDR3 is TGTGCCAGAAGCCCAACTGGACGAGTCTCCTACGAGCAGTACGTC.

The chain joins TRBV2 to TRBJ2-7; D remains ambiguous. The CDR3 is made up of 12 amino acids. V was pared by 1 base and J by 5 bases, with 6 bases between. Germline V gene sequence: CDR1 SNHLY, CDR2 FYNNEI. CDR3 DNA: TGTGCCAGCAGTGAAGAGGTAAACGAGCAGTACGTC. Protein product: CASSEEVNEQYV.